Presented here are 2 T cell receptor beta chains from one specimen sequenced in a study of T-cell memory formation after mild COVID-19. Each CDR3 protein is one row after TCRdb ran MiXCR on the 5' RACE reads. Of 250,000 to 350,000 distinct CDR3 sequences in the sample, approximately 19% are singletons; the top ten hold 20% to 25%. Material for sequencing was PBMCs or a T cell subset sorted from them (not recorded which). These receptors were collected from a young man who had mild COVID-19 (a few samples of this study predate the infection). Cell type and time point are not known.

This CDR3 reads CASSVTQLSTDTQYF. Here the CDR3 DNA reads TGTGCCAGCAGCGTAACACAGCTTAGCACAGATACGCAGTATTTT. The rearrangement uses TRBV9 and TRBJ2-3, with unresolved D. Trimming pared 1 base from V and 0 bases from J, leaving 9 bases between. Germline values: CDR1 SGDLS, CDR2 YYNGEE. The CDR3 extends over 15 amino acids.

This clonotype was found a few times. The chain has TRBV6-5 and TRBJ2-3, with no clear D. Germline V gene data show CDR1 as MNHEY and CDR2 as SVGAGI. The V end was cut by 6 bases, the J end by 6 bases, with 13 bases between. The CDR3 has 13 residues. The CDR3 region is CASSPRRPDTQYF. Written as DNA, the CDR3 is TGTGCCAGCAGCCCACGACGGCCGGATACGCAGTATTTT.